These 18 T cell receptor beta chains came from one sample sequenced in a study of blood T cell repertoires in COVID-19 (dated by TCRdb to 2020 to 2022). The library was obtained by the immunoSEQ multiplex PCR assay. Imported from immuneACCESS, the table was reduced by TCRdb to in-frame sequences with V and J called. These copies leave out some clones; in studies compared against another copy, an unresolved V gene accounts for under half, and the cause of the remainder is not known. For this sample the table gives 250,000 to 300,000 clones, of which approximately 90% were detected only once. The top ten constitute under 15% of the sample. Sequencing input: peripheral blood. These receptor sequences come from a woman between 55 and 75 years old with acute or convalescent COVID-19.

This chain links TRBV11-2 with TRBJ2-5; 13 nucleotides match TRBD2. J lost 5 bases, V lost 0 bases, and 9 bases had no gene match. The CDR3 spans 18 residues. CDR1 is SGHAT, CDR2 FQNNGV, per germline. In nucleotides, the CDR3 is TGTGCCAGCAGCTTAGATCCTAGGACTAGCGGGAGTTCGGAGACCCAGTACTTC. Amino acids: CASSLDPRTSGSSETQYF.

The CDR3 reads CSFRYYNEQFF. The CDR3 DNA follows: TGCAGTTTCCGCTACTACAATGAGCAGTTCTTC. V gene TRBV20-1 combines with J gene TRBJ2-1; no firm D call. This CDR3 has 11 amino acids. Germline V gives CDR1 DFQATT, CDR2 SNEGSKA (reference sequence). V lost 8 bases, J lost 3 bases, and 8 bases lay in between.

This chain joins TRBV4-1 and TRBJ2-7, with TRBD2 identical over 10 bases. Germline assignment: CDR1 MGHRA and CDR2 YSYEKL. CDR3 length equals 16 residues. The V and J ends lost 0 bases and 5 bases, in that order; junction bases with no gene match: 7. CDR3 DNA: TGCGCCAGCAGCCAAGAAAGGAGCGGGGGGGTCCACGAGCAGTACTTC. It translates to CASSQERSGGVHEQYF.

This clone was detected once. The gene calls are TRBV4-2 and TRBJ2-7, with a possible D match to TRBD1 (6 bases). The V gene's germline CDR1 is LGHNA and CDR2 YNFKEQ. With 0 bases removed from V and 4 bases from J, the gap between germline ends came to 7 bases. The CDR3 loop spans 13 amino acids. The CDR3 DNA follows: TGTGCCAGCAGCCAAGAACAGGGATACGAGCAGTACTTC. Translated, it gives CASSQEQGYEQYF.

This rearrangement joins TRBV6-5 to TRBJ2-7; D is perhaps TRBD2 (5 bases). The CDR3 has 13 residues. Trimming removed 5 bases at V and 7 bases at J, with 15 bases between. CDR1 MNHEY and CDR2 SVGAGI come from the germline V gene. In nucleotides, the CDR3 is TGTGCCAGCAGTCCCCGTGGCGGCGGGGAGCAGTACTTC. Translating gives CASSPRGGGEQYF.

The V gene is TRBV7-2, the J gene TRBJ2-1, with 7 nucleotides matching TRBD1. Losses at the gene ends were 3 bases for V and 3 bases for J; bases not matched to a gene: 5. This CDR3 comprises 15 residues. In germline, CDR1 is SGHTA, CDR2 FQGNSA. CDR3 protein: CASSFDRADYNEQFF. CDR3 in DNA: TGTGCCAGCAGCTTTGACAGGGCAGACTACAATGAGCAGTTCTTC.

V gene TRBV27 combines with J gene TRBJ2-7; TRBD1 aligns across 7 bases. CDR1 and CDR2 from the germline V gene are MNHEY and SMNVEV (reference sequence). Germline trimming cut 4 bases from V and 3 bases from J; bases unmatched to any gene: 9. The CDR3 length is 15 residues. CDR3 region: CASSSPSYRGYEQYF. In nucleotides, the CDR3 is TGTGCCAGCAGTTCACCCTCCTACAGGGGCTACGAGCAGTACTTC.

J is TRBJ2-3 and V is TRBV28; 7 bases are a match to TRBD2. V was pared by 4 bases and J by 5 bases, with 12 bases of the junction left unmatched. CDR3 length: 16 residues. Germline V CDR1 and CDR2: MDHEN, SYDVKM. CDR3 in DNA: TGTGCCAGCAGTTCCTCAATAAGAGGGAGGGGAGATACGCAGTATTTT. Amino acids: CASSSSIRGRGDTQYF.

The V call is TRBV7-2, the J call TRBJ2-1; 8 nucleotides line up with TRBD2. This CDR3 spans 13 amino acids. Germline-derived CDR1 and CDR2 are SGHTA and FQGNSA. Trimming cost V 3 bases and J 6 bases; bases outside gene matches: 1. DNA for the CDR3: TGTGCCAGCAGCTTGGGACTAGGCAATGAGCAGTTCTTC. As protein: CASSLGLGNEQFF.

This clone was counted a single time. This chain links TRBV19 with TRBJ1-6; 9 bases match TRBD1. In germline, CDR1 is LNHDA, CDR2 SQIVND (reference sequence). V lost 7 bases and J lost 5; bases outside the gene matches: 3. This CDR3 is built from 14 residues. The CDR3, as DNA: TGTGCCAGTACGGGGGACAGGGATAATTCACCCCTCCACTTT. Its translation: CASTGDRDNSPLHF.

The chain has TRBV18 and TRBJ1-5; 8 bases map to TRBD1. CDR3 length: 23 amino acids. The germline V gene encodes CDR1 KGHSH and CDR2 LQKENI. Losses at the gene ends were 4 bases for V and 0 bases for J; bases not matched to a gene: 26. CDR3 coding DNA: TGTGCCAGCTCACTCAAATCAGGGGGCGCTGGGTTTCGCCCCCAACATAGCAATCAGCCCCAGCATTTT. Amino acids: CASSLKSGGAGFRPQHSNQPQHF. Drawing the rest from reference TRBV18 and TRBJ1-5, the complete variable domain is NAGVMQNPRHLVRRRGQEARLRCSPMKGHSHVYWYRQLPEEGLKFMVYLQKENIIDESGMPKERFSAEFPKEGPSILRIQQVVRGDSAAYFCASSLKSGGAGFRPQHSNQPQHFGDGTRLSIL.

CDR3 region: CASSLALGTGFKDYEQYF. The CDR3 DNA reads as TGTGCCAGCAGCTTAGCGTTAGGGACAGGGTTTAAGGACTACGAGCAGTACTTC. This chain uses TRBV7-8 with TRBJ2-7; TRBD1 matches 9 bases. Germline loops: CDR1 SGHVS, CDR2 FQNEAQ. The ends lost 0 bases at V and 3 bases at J; junction bases unmatched: 12. CDR3 length equals 18 residues. Filled out from reference TRBV7-8 and TRBJ2-7, the complete variable domain reads GAGVSQSPRYKVAKRGQDVALRCDPISGHVSLFWYQQALGQGPEFLTYFQNEAQLDKSGLPSDRFFAERPEGSVSTLKIQRTQQEDSAVYLCASSLALGTGFKDYEQYFGPGTRLTVT.

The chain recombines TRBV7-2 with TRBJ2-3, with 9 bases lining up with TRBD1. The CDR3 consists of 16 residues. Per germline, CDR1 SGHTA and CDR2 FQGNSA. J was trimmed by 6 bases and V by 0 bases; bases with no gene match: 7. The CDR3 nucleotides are TGTGCCAGCAGCTTAGCAGCGACAGGGGGGTTCGATACGCAGTATTTT. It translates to CASSLAATGGFDTQYF.

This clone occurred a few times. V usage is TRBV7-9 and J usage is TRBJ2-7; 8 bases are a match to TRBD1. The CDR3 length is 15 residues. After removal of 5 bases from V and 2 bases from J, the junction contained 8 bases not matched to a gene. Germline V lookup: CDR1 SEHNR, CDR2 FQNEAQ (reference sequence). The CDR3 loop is CASSQSTGAAYEQYF. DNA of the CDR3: TGTGCCAGCAGCCAATCGACAGGGGCGGCCTACGAGCAGTACTTC.

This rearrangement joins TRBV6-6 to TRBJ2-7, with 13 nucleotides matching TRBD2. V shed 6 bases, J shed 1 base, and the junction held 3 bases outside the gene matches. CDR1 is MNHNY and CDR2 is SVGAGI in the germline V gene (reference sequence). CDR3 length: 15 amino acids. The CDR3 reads CASRRLAGGSYEQYF. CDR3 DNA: TGTGCCAGCAGGCGACTAGCGGGGGGTTCCTACGAGCAGTACTTC.

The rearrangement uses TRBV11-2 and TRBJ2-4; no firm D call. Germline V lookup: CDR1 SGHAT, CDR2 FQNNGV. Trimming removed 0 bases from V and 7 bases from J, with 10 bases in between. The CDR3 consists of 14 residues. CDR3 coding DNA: TGTGCCAGCAGCTTAGAAGTGAGAGGTAACATTCAGTACTTC. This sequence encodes CASSLEVRGNIQYF.

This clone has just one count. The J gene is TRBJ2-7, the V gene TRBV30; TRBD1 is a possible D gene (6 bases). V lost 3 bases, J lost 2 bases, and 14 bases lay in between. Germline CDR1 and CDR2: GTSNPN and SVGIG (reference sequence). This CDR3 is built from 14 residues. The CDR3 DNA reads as TGTGCCTGGAGCTTTATGACAGGCCCCTACGAGCAGTACTTC. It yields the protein CAWSFMTGPYEQYF.

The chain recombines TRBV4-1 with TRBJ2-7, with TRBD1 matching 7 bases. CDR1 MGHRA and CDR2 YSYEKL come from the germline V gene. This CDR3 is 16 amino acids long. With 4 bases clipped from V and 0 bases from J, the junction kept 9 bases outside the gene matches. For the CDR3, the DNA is TGCGCCAGCAGCCCCCCCCCGGGGACAGCCTCCTACGAGCAGTACTTC. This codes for CASSPPPGTASYEQYF.